These 3 T cell receptor beta chains were sequenced from one sample in a study of a mutant IDH1 vaccine in newly diagnosed glioma. Specified time point: week 11, during vaccination. Topical imiquimod accompanied each vaccine dose, which consisted of 300 ug of mutant IDH1 20-mer peptide. Assay used: immunoSEQ multiplex PCR; TCRdb lists only in-frame clones, some missing. The sample includes tens of thousands of clones, about four fifths seen only once; the top ten take approximately 6.1%. The antigens these receptors bind are not known. The sample was PBMCs, taken from a glioma patient whose treatment included an IDH1 peptide vaccine. The receptors were gathered from a man aged 45-65 years with glioma.

The rearrangement links TRBV5-6 to TRBJ1-1; 11 bases are shared with TRBD1. Germline V CDR1 and CDR2: SGHDT, YYEEEE. The V and J ends lost 3 bases and 3 bases, in that order; junction bases with no gene match: 13. The CDR3 sequence is 18 residues long. The CDR3 region is CASSSGWTGGILDTEAFF. Here the CDR3 DNA reads TGTGCCAGCAGCTCTGGGTGGACAGGGGGCATCCTGGACACTGAAGCTTTCTTT.

This chain links TRBV15 with TRBJ2-1; TRBD1 agrees at 10 bases. V lost 4 bases to trimming and J lost 7 bases; unmatched junction nucleotides: 7. Germline-derived CDR1 and CDR2 are LNHNV and YYDKDF (reference sequence). The CDR3 sequence is 15 residues long. The CDR3 loop reads CATSTDRGRGNEQFF. CDR3 coding DNA: TGTGCCACCAGCACAGACAGGGGGCGCGGGAATGAGCAGTTCTTC.

The chain carries TRBV14 and TRBJ2-1; 11 bases agree with TRBD2. Germline-derived CDR1 and CDR2 are SGHDN and FVKESK. CDR3 length: 16 residues. After removal of 2 bases from V and 7 bases from J, the junction contained 7 bases not matched to a gene. CDR3 DNA sequence: TGTGCCAGCAGCCAACTACTAGCGGGAGAGGGTAATGAGCAGTTCTTC. This encodes CASSQLLAGEGNEQFF.